What follows are 27 T cell receptor beta chains derived from one specimen sequenced in a study of CD8 T cells in ankylosing spondylitis. TCRdb itself ran the 5' RACE reads through MiXCR, one entry per CDR3 protein. The sample has tens of thousands of distinct CDR3 sequences, 9.5% to 11% seen once; the top ten hold approximately 1.5%. The sample comprised blood, either unsorted or a sorted T cell fraction (not recorded which). These receptors all stem from a male donor with ankylosing spondylitis or in good health (not recorded which).

This clonotype has a count of ten or more. J is TRBJ1-3 and V is TRBV5-4; the D gene is possibly TRBD1 (6 bases). CDR3 length equals 14 residues. Looked up from germline, CDR1 is SGHNT and CDR2 is YYREEE (reference sequence). Between the trimmed V and J ends, which lost 4 bases and 4 bases, there was a span of 12 bases. DNA for the CDR3: TGTGCCAGCAGCCCGGACAGACTCGGAAACACCATATATTTT. It translates to CASSPDRLGNTIYF.

This chain connects TRBV10-1 to TRBJ2-5; perhaps TRBD2 as D (5 bases). Germline CDR1 reads WNHNN; CDR2 reads SYGVQD (reference sequence). This CDR3 is 15 amino acids long. V lost 2 bases and J lost 5, with 15 bases in between. CDR3 region: CASSEGSAQVETQYF. DNA for the CDR3: TGCGCCAGCAGTGAGGGGAGTGCTCAAGTGGAGACCCAGTACTTC.

This clonotype was observed many times. The chain recombines TRBV6-5 with TRBJ2-3; TRBD1 might be the D (6 bases). Deletions cut 4 bases from V and 1 base from J, with 21 bases between. The CDR3 is 18 residues long. Germline V gives CDR1 MNHEY, CDR2 SVGAGI. For the CDR3, the DNA is TGTGCCAGCAGTTCCCACACCCCCAACAGGGTTGGCACAGATACGCAGTATTTT. This codes for CASSSHTPNRVGTDTQYF.

This clonotype was recorded at least ten times. The rearrangement links TRBV5-1 to TRBJ2-7; D unresolved. The CDR3 has 11 amino acids. Between the trimmed V and J ends, which lost 1 base and 6 bases, there was a span of 5 bases. CDR1 is SGHRS and CDR2 is YFSETQ in the germline V gene. CDR3 DNA sequence: TGCGCCAGCAGCTTGATGTCCGAGCAGTACTTC. Translating it yields CASSLMSEQYF.

This clonotype turned up a few times. The J gene is TRBJ1-2, the V gene TRBV12-3 or TRBV12-4; weak D call: TRBD1 (5 bases). The CDR3 runs 13 residues. V lost 4 bases to trimming and J lost 5 bases, with 11 bases between them. The CDR3 sequence: CASSSDRVYGYTF. CDR3 nucleotides: TGTGCCAGCAGTTCCGACAGAGTTTATGGCTACACCTTC.

This chain uses TRBV6-2 or TRBV6-3 with TRBJ2-1; the D is unclear. Per germline, CDR1 MNHEY and CDR2 SVGEGT. This CDR3 is built from 11 residues. Trimming pared 6 bases from V and 6 bases from J, leaving 6 bases between. In DNA, the CDR3 is TGTGCCAGCAGCGCCGCCAATGAGCAGTTCTTC. As protein: CASSAANEQFF.

This clonotype was picked up a small number of times. The rearrangement joins TRBV3-1 to TRBJ2-7; TRBD2 agrees at 7 bases. The CDR3 runs to 14 residues. Germline CDR1 LGHDT, CDR2 YNNKEL (reference sequence). The V gene end was trimmed by 3 bases and the J gene end by 0 bases; junction bases not matched to a gene: 2. The CDR3 nucleotides are TGTGCCAGCAGCCAGGGACTAAACTCCTACGAGCAGTACTTC. This translates into CASSQGLNSYEQYF.

This rearrangement joins TRBV4-1 to TRBJ2-6; possible D gene TRBD1, 6 bases. Trimming took off 4 bases at V and 2 bases at J, with 9 bases between the two ends. Germline CDR1 MGHRA, CDR2 YSYEKL. The CDR3 extends over 15 amino acids. CDR3 sequence (DNA): TGCGCCAGCAGCCCCGCAGGGGCTGGGGCCAACGTCCTGACTTTC. It encodes CASSPAGAGANVLTF.

This clonotype has just a few counts. The chain employs TRBV27 and TRBJ2-7; the D gene is possibly TRBD1 (6 bases). There are 13 residues in the CDR3. CDR1 MNHEY and CDR2 SMNVEV come from the germline V gene (reference sequence). V lost 6 bases to trimming and J lost 2 bases, with 11 bases between them. The CDR3 bases are TGTGCCAGCAGCGCCAGGGGTACCTACGAGCAGTACTTC. It is translated as CASSARGTYEQYF.

The table lists this clonotype with many counts. This CDR3 reads CASSLGQYTGELFF. CDR3 nucleotides: TGCGCCAGCAGCTTGGGGCAGTACACCGGGGAGCTGTTTTTT. V usage is TRBV5-1 and J usage is TRBJ2-2; D gene ambiguous. Trimming took 0 bases from V and 3 from J, leaving 6 bases between them. This CDR3 is 14 amino acids long. CDR1 is SGHRS, CDR2 YFSETQ, per germline.

V usage is TRBV30 and J usage is TRBJ2-5; 13 bases are a match to TRBD2. Germline CDR1 is GTSNPN and CDR2 is SVGIG (reference sequence). The ends lost 2 bases at V and 4 bases at J; junction bases unmatched: 7. CDR3 length: 16 amino acids. This CDR3 is CAWSQTSGGIRETQYF. CDR3 coding DNA: TGTGCCTGGAGTCAGACTAGCGGGGGGATCAGAGAGACCCAGTACTTC.

This clonotype was counted many times. The rearrangement joins TRBV15 to TRBJ1-3; D is perhaps TRBD1 (6 bases). The germline V gene encodes CDR1 LNHNV and CDR2 YYDKDF (reference sequence). Trimming pared 6 bases from V and 0 bases from J, leaving 18 bases between. The CDR3 consists of 17 residues. This chain's CDR3 is CATRFTTGSGSGNTIYF. The CDR3 coding sequence is TGTGCCACCAGATTCACGACAGGCTCTGGCTCTGGAAACACCATATATTTT.

This clonotype was counted many times. V is TRBV12-3 or TRBV12-4 and J is TRBJ2-1; D is possibly TRBD2 (6 bases). V lost 6 bases and J 4 bases, leaving 16 bases between the germline ends. The length of the CDR3 is 15 residues. The CDR3, as DNA: TGTGCCAGCAGACCAAGGGGCGGGGAGTACAATGAGCAGTTCTTC. Translated, it gives CASRPRGGEYNEQFF.

This chain connects TRBV5-6 to TRBJ1-1, with 7 bases lining up with TRBD1. CDR1 and CDR2 (germline): SGHDT, YYEEEE. Losses at the gene ends were 3 bases for V and 4 bases for J; bases not matched to a gene: 6. The CDR3 totals 14 residues. The CDR3 here is CASSWGQGVTEAFF. CDR3 DNA: TGTGCCAGCAGCTGGGGGCAGGGGGTCACTGAAGCTTTCTTT.

This clonotype was seen at least ten times. This rearrangement joins TRBV7-2 to TRBJ1-2; no firm D call. Germline V gene data show CDR1 as SGHTA and CDR2 as FQGNSA. The V and J ends lost 1 base and 2 bases respectively, with 11 bases between them. The CDR3 consists of 15 residues. The CDR3, as DNA: TGTGCCAGCAGCTTAGAGGGCGGAAAAAACTATGGCTACACCTTC. Protein sequence: CASSLEGGKNYGYTF.

The chain couples TRBV5-5 to TRBJ2-2; D remains unclear. Trimming took off 0 bases at V and 4 bases at J, with 4 bases between the two ends. Germline-derived CDR1 and CDR2 are SGHKS and YYEKEE (reference sequence). This CDR3 has 13 amino acids. The DNA of the CDR3 is TGTGCCAGCAGCTTGGCCATCACCGGGGAGCTGTTTTTT. Protein: CASSLAITGELFF.

The table lists this clonotype with many counts. The gene calls are TRBV5-1 and TRBJ1-3, with a weak D call TRBD1 (5 bases). CDR1 and CDR2 from the germline V gene are SGHRS and YFSETQ. Trimming took 4 bases from V and 0 from J, leaving 11 bases between them. CDR3 length: 15 amino acids. Here the CDR3 reads CASSPGQSSGNTIYF. The DNA for the CDR3 is TGCGCCAGCAGCCCTGGACAATCCTCTGGAAACACCATATATTTT.

This clonotype was seen more than once but under ten times. The J gene is TRBJ2-7, the V gene TRBV7-2, with TRBD2 matching over 9 bases. Looked up from germline, CDR1 is SGHTA and CDR2 is FQGNSA. This CDR3 has 16 residues. Losses at the gene ends were 1 base for V and 4 bases for J; bases not matched to a gene: 8. CDR3 sequence reads: CASSLGSTSGGYEQYF. In DNA form, the CDR3 reads TGTGCCAGCAGCTTAGGGTCGACTAGCGGTGGATACGAGCAGTACTTC.

This clonotype was observed once. The chain recombines TRBV12-3 or TRBV12-4 with TRBJ2-1; possibly TRBD1 or TRBD2 for D (5 bases each). Trimming pared 6 bases from V and 5 bases from J, leaving 11 bases between. The CDR3 is 13 amino acids. CDR3 region: CASRTGADNEQFF. The CDR3 bases are TGTGCCAGCAGGACCGGGGCAGACAATGAGCAGTTCTTC.

The sample holds a few counts of this clonotype. The chain recombines TRBV3-1 with TRBJ1-2; 8 nucleotides line up with TRBD1. This CDR3 region has 14 residues. The V segment lost 4 bases and the J segment 6 bases; nucleotides outside the gene matches: 7. CDR1 and CDR2 (germline): LGHDT, YNNKEL (reference sequence). CDR3 protein: CASSLSDRGNGYTF. In nucleotides, the CDR3 is TGTGCCAGCAGCCTTTCCGACAGGGGTAATGGCTACACCTTC.

In its sample, this clonotype was seen many times. This sequence joins TRBV12-3 or TRBV12-4 and TRBJ1-4; 9 bases are shared with TRBD1. This CDR3 region has 14 residues. Trimming removed 6 bases from V and 6 bases from J; junction bases left unmatched: 5. The CDR3 DNA follows: TGTGCCAGCAGAGACACAGGGGGCGATGAAAAACTGTTTTTT. It encodes CASRDTGGDEKLFF.

This clonotype was counted at least ten times. V is TRBV7-7 and J is TRBJ2-3, with 11 bases matching TRBD2. The CDR3 consists of 16 residues. Germline assignment: CDR1 SSHAT and CDR2 FNYEAQ (reference sequence). J was trimmed by 2 bases and V by 6 bases; bases with no gene match: 7. Written as DNA, the CDR3 is TGTGCCAGCAGTCCCAGACTAGCGGGATCCACAGATACGCAGTATTTT. As protein: CASSPRLAGSTDTQYF.

This chain links TRBV15 with TRBJ1-3, with D unclear. The CDR3 extends over 18 amino acids. V was cut by 0 bases and J by 4 bases, with 19 bases left in between. The germline V gene has CDR1 LNHNV and CDR2 YYDKDF (reference sequence). The CDR3 sequence: CATSRDIAGGVGGNTIYF. CDR3 nucleotide sequence: TGTGCCACCAGCAGAGATATTGCGGGCGGGGTCGGCGGAAACACCATATATTTT.

This clonotype showed up many times. In DNA, the CDR3 is TGTGCCGGTCTCGTGCGGCAGACCCAGTACTTC. Amino acids: CAGLVRQTQYF. The chain employs TRBV6-4 and TRBJ2-5; D call uncertain. The CDR3 contains 11 residues. The ends were cut back, 11 bases at V and 6 bases at J, with 13 bases in the middle. Germline V gene data show CDR1 as MRHNA and CDR2 as SNTAGT.

In its sample, this clonotype was seen many times. The chain uses TRBV20-1 and TRBJ2-4, with a possible D match to TRBD1 (5 bases). The CDR3 consists of 11 residues. In germline, CDR1 is DFQATT, CDR2 SNEGSKA (reference sequence). The V and J ends lost 8 bases and 5 bases respectively, with 10 bases between them. CDR3 sequence: CSQGVENIQYF. The CDR3 DNA reads TGCAGTCAGGGTGTTGAAAACATTCAGTACTTC.

This clonotype appeared many times. The J gene is TRBJ1-2, the V gene TRBV29-1; a weak D match, TRBD1 (5 bases). This CDR3 has 15 amino acids. Germline V gives CDR1 SQVTM, CDR2 ANQGSEA. V lost 6 bases and J lost 4, with 21 bases in between. The CDR3 loop reads CSVRPGPPDTYGYTF. CDR3 bases: TGCAGCGTCCGGCCAGGTCCTCCGGACACCTATGGCTACACCTTC.

This clonotype showed up many times. The CDR3 sequence: CASSFERLLRGYTF. The CDR3 DNA follows: TGTGCCAGCAGTTTTGAGCGCTTACTTCGGGGCTACACCTTC. This chain uses TRBV12-3 or TRBV12-4 with TRBJ1-2, with D unresolved. CDR3 length: 14 residues. V lost 3 bases and J 8 bases, leaving 16 bases between the germline ends.